This T cell receptor (beta chain) was observed in a study of cytomegalovirus exposure and HLA in healthy donors. The study, taken as a whole, reports: On later analysis, the bulk of CMV-associated TCR beta chains appeared to be HLA-restricted.

60 Vbeta and 13 Jbeta primers were used in PCR. This table comes from immunoSEQ multiplex PCR, and its TCRdb copy is limited to in-frame clones, with some not included. Seen here are some 180,000 clones, 70% to 85% observed once, and the top ten hold roughly 3.5%. Details on this clone: Its antigen is undetermined.

The CDR3 length is 16 residues. Looked up from germline, CDR1 is KGHSH and CDR2 is LQKENI. With 6 bases clipped from V and 3 bases from J, the junction kept 10 bases outside the gene matches. The chain carries TRBV18 and TRBJ2-7; 11 positions match TRBD1. The receptor's source is a woman aged 60-75 years in good health and CMV-seropositive. Specimen: PBMCs. The CDR3 DNA reads TGTGCCAGCTCGCTCGCTTCCGGGACAGGGGGCTACGAGCAGTACTTC. Translation: CASSLASGTGGYEQYF. Combining the CDR3 with reference TRBV18 and TRBJ2-7 gives the whole variable domain NAGVMQNPRHLVRRRGQEARLRCSPMKGHSHVYWYRQLPEEGLKFMVYLQKENIIDESGMPKERFSAEFPKEGPSILRIQQVVRGDSAAYFCASSLASGTGGYEQYFGPGTRLTVT.